One and the same sample provided the 27 T cell receptor beta chains below, sequenced in a study of blood T cell repertoires in COVID-19. The method was immunoSEQ multiplex PCR; TCRdb's version includes in-frame clones alone and lacks a portion of them. The sample has 200,000 to 250,000 clones, about 87% seen once. Sample: peripheral blood. Receptors originate from a man between 60 and 70 years old with acute or convalescent COVID-19.

V usage is TRBV24-1 and J usage is TRBJ2-1; TRBD1 might be the D (8 bases). Germline CDR1 KGHDR, CDR2 SFDVKD. The length of the CDR3 is 15 residues. The V gene lost 4 bases and the J gene lost 2 bases, with 11 bases spanning the gap. CDR3 sequence: CATSDTGGAYNEQFF. CDR3 DNA: TGTGCCACCAGTGACACAGGGGGGGCCTACAATGAGCAGTTCTTC.

This clone occurred once. The gene calls are TRBV6-5 and TRBJ1-6; perhaps TRBD1 as D (5 bases). The CDR3 loop spans 12 amino acids. Germline CDR1 MNHEY, CDR2 SVGAGI. The V and J ends lost 11 bases and 10 bases respectively, with 15 bases between them. Here the CDR3 reads CAAGGLGSPLHF. The CDR3 region has the DNA TGTGCCGCGGGGGGGTTAGGCTCACCCCTCCACTTT.

J is TRBJ1-5 and V is TRBV6-1; D is possibly TRBD1 (5 bases). Germline CDR1 reads MNHNS; CDR2 reads SASEGT. Trimming shortened V by 0 bases and J by 2 bases, and 11 bases separated the two germline ends. This CDR3 is built from 16 residues. CDR3 in amino acids: CASSEASRGGNQPQHF. DNA of the CDR3: TGTGCCAGCAGTGAAGCATCGCGGGGGGGCAATCAGCCCCAGCATTTT.

This chain joins TRBV3-1 (or the pseudogene TRBV3-2) and TRBJ1-2; D perhaps matches TRBD1 (6 bases). Looked up from germline, CDR1 is LGHDT and CDR2 is YNNKEL (reference sequence). The germline V and J ends were trimmed by 5 bases and 4 bases, with 17 bases remaining between them. CDR3 size: 15 residues. In nucleotides, the CDR3 is TGTGCCAGCAGCAGAGGCAGGGGTACGAGCTATGGCTACACCTTC. Protein sequence: CASSRGRGTSYGYTF.

The chain employs TRBV6-5 and TRBJ2-1, with D maybe TRBD2 (5 bases). Germline assignment: CDR1 MNHEY and CDR2 SVGAGI. Trimming left V 6 bases short and J 4 bases short, with 10 bases between. This CDR3 has 13 amino acids. CDR3 nucleotide sequence: TGTGCCAGCAGAGAGGGCCTGTACAATGAGCAGTTCTTC. It is translated as CASREGLYNEQFF.

This clone turned up a few times. The chain couples TRBV5-1 to TRBJ1-3; tentatively, D is TRBD1 (5 bases). Germline CDR1 reads SGHRS; CDR2 reads YFSETQ. CDR3 size: 15 residues. The V end lost 0 bases, the J end lost 3 bases, and 10 bases lay between the germline ends. CDR3 nucleotides: TGCGCCAGCAGCTTGGTTCAGGGCAGTGGAAACACCATATATTTT. Its protein is CASSLVQGSGNTIYF.

This chain connects TRBV6-5 to TRBJ2-5; possible D gene TRBD2, 5 bases. Germline V gene data show CDR1 as MNHEY and CDR2 as SVGAGI. This CDR3 spans 15 amino acids. With 7 bases removed from V and 0 bases from J, the gap between germline ends came to 15 bases. CDR3 sequence reads: CASMMAGPYQETQYF. CDR3 nucleotides: TGTGCCAGCATGATGGCGGGCCCGTACCAAGAGACCCAGTACTTC.

This chain connects TRBV6-2 or TRBV6-3 to TRBJ1-2; 9 bases line up with TRBD1. CDR1 and CDR2 (germline): MNHEY, SVGEGT. J was trimmed by 8 bases and V by 2 bases; bases with no gene match: 9. The CDR3 length is 15 residues. CDR3 bases: TGTGCCAGCAGTTACGTCCCGGGACAGGGAGGAGGCTACACCTTC. Amino acids: CASSYVPGQGGGYTF.

The rearrangement links TRBV10-2 to TRBJ1-4; a possible D gene is TRBD1 (5 bases). With 4 bases removed from V and 5 bases from J, the gap between germline ends came to 23 bases. The CDR3 is made up of 18 amino acids. From germline, CDR1 is WSHSY and CDR2 SAAADI. Here the CDR3 reads CASSVQEPRIWVNEKLFF. The DNA of the CDR3 is TGCGCCAGCAGTGTACAGGAACCCCGTATTTGGGTGAATGAAAAACTGTTTTTT.

The chain employs TRBV12-3 or TRBV12-4 and TRBJ1-1; D gene unclear. This CDR3 is 12 amino acids long. Trimming removed 6 bases at V and 1 base at J, with 6 bases between. The CDR3 coding sequence is TGTGCCAGCAGCCCCTCGAACACTGAAGCTTTCTTT. Residues: CASSPSNTEAFF.

The V call is TRBV29-1, the J call TRBJ1-2, with D unclear. Germline loops: CDR1 SQVTM, CDR2 ANQGSEA. The CDR3 sequence is 15 residues long. Between the trimmed V and J ends, which lost 4 bases and 4 bases, there was a span of 19 bases. The CDR3 DNA reads as TGCAGCGTTGGACCTGGCCAGTTTGGGCGCTATGGCTACACCTTC. This codes for CSVGPGQFGRYGYTF.

This chain connects TRBV4-1 to TRBJ2-3; D perhaps matches TRBD2 (6 bases). Germline V gene sequence: CDR1 MGHRA, CDR2 YSYEKL. The CDR3 is 15 residues long. Trimming removed 1 base at V and 6 bases at J, with 14 bases between. The CDR3, as DNA: TGCGCCAGCAGCCAAGTAGTTACGGGGGTGGATACGCAGTATTTT. This codes for CASSQVVTGVDTQYF.

CDR3 protein: CASSPLTGGLDEQFF. DNA of the CDR3: TGTGCCAGCTCACCTCTAACAGGGGGCTTGGATGAGCAGTTCTTC. The rearrangement links TRBV18 to TRBJ2-1, with 9 nucleotides matching TRBD1. CDR1 and CDR2 from the germline V gene are KGHSH and LQKENI. Germline trimming cut 3 bases from V and 8 bases from J; bases unmatched to any gene: 8. The CDR3 is 15 residues long.

The chain employs TRBV6-5 and TRBJ1-2, with a tentative D call TRBD1 (6 bases). V lost 2 bases and J lost 5, with 15 bases in between. Germline V gene lookup returns CDR1 MNHEY and CDR2 SVGAGI. The length of the CDR3 is 15 residues. CDR3 in amino acids: CASSYSQGTYYGYTF. CDR3 DNA: TGTGCCAGCAGTTACAGTCAGGGGACGTATTATGGCTACACCTTC.

This clone was seen only once. The V and J genes are TRBV5-6 and TRBJ2-7; D is uncertain. Per the germline V gene, CDR1 is SGHDT and CDR2 is YYEEEE. The CDR3 spans 12 residues. The germline V and J ends were trimmed by 4 bases and 6 bases, with 11 bases remaining between them. CDR3 in DNA: TGTGCCAGCAGCCGGGTTGGGTTCGAGCAGTACTTC. The encoded protein is CASSRVGFEQYF.

This chain joins TRBV27 and TRBJ2-3, with 9 bases identical to TRBD2. CDR1 and CDR2 (germline): MNHEY, SMNVEV (reference sequence). The CDR3 length is 17 residues. J lost 5 bases, V lost 4 bases, and 13 bases had no gene match. The chain's CDR3 is CASSSPVWSGGRDTQYF. The CDR3 DNA sequence: TGTGCCAGCAGTTCCCCCGTTTGGAGCGGGGGGAGAGATACGCAGTATTTT.

The rearrangement uses TRBV5-8 and TRBJ2-5; 8 nucleotides match TRBD1. The V and J ends lost 3 bases and 2 bases, in that order; junction bases with no gene match: 6. Germline V gene data show CDR1 as SGHTS and CDR2 as YDEGEE. This CDR3 region has 15 residues. The CDR3, as DNA: TGTGCCAGCAGCTCCCGGGACAGGTTTCAAGAGACCCAGTACTTC. Its translation is CASSSRDRFQETQYF.

The chain links TRBV5-1 to TRBJ2-7; D might be TRBD2 (6 bases). V was clipped by 1 base and J by 3 bases, with 23 bases between them. The CDR3 consists of 18 residues. Germline lookup yields CDR1 SGHRS and CDR2 YFSETQ. CDR3: CASSLNVAGQAGGYEQYF. CDR3 sequence (DNA): TGCGCCAGCAGCTTGAATGTCGCAGGCCAAGCCGGGGGCTACGAGCAGTACTTC.

The rearrangement links TRBV3-1 (or the pseudogene TRBV3-2) to TRBJ2-3, with D possibly TRBD1 on 6 matching bases. The CDR3 covers 15 residues. V dropped 7 bases and J dropped 6 bases, with 20 bases sitting between them. Germline lookup yields CDR1 LGHDT and CDR2 YNNKEL (reference sequence). CDR3 nucleotide sequence: TGTGCCAGCACCCCTACGGGGCAGGGGTGGGATACGCAGTATTTT. It encodes CASTPTGQGWDTQYF.

This chain joins TRBV11-2 and TRBJ2-3, with D perhaps TRBD2 (6 bases). Germline V gives CDR1 SGHAT, CDR2 FQNNGV. This CDR3 is built from 14 residues. With 1 base removed from V and 6 bases from J, the gap between germline ends came to 11 bases. The CDR3 sequence: CASSLARGSDTQYF. For the CDR3, the DNA is TGTGCCAGCAGCTTAGCCCGGGGGAGTGATACGCAGTATTTT.

This sequence joins TRBV7-2 and TRBJ2-5; tentative D call: TRBD2 (5 bases). The CDR3 sequence is 16 residues long. The V and J ends lost 2 bases and 2 bases respectively, with 15 bases between them. The germline CDR1 and CDR2 sequences are SGHTA and FQGNSA. The CDR3 DNA sequence: TGTGCCAGCAGCTTACCCCCCTTACGGGGACAAGAGACCCAGTACTTC. Translation: CASSLPPLRGQETQYF.

V is TRBV7-9 and J is TRBJ1-4; 9 nucleotides match TRBD1. The ends lost 3 bases at V and 8 bases at J; junction bases unmatched: 7. The germline V gene has CDR1 SEHNR and CDR2 FQNEAQ (reference sequence). CDR3 length: 15 residues. CDR3 DNA: TGTGCCAGCAGCTTGCGGGACAGGGTCGACGAAAAACTGTTTTTT. It specifies CASSLRDRVDEKLFF. Together with reference TRBV7-9 and TRBJ1-4, the CDR3 gives the full variable domain: DTGVSQNPRHKITKRGQNVTFRCDPISEHNRLYWYRQTLGQGPEFLTYFQNEAQLEKSRLLSDRFSAERPKGSFSTLEIQRTEQGDSAMYLCASSLRDRVDEKLFFGSGTQLSVL.

J is TRBJ2-2 and V is TRBV5-4; D might be TRBD1 (5 bases). V dropped 1 base and J dropped 1 base, with 5 bases sitting between them. Germline CDR1 is SGHNT and CDR2 is YYREEE (reference sequence). The CDR3 is made up of 14 amino acids. In DNA form, the CDR3 reads TGTGCCAGCAGCTTGAGGGGGAACACCGGGGAGCTGTTTTTT. Translation: CASSLRGNTGELFF.

The chain has TRBV7-9 and TRBJ2-1, with 10 bases that match TRBD2. Losses at the gene ends were 5 bases for V and 8 bases for J; bases not matched to a gene: 12. The CDR3 consists of 16 residues. Germline V gene sequence: CDR1 SEHNR, CDR2 FQNEAQ (reference sequence). The CDR3 nucleotides read TGTGCCAGCAGCATACCCCCGGGACTAGCGTTCGATGAGCAGTTCTTC. Amino acids: CASSIPPGLAFDEQFF.

J is TRBJ2-7 and V is TRBV5-6; TRBD1 might be the D (7 bases). This CDR3 is 15 amino acids long. V was pared by 1 base and J by 1 base, with 12 bases between. Germline values: CDR1 SGHDT, CDR2 YYEEEE. CDR3 coding DNA: TGTGCCAGCAGCTTGTGGTCAGGGGGGTCCTACGAGCAGTACTTC. Its translation is CASSLWSGGSYEQYF.

The V gene is TRBV13, the J gene TRBJ1-6, with 8 bases aligning to TRBD1. The CDR3 is made up of 14 amino acids. V was pared by 6 bases and J by 7 bases, with 5 bases of the junction left unmatched. Germline values: CDR1 PRHDT, CDR2 FYEKMQ (reference sequence). CDR3 DNA sequence: TGTGCCAGCAGTGAGAGGACAGGGAATTCACCCCTCCACTTT. Its translation is CASSERTGNSPLHF.

This clone was recorded only once. V usage is TRBV11-2 and J usage is TRBJ2-7; TRBD1 is a possible D gene (6 bases). V was cut by 1 base and J by 1 base, with 14 bases left in between. The CDR3 is made up of 16 amino acids. The germline V gene encodes CDR1 SGHAT and CDR2 FQNNGV. The CDR3 here is CASSLGFGQGSYEQYF. For the CDR3, the DNA is TGTGCCAGCAGCTTAGGGTTTGGGCAGGGGTCCTACGAGCAGTACTTC. Drawing the rest from reference TRBV11-2 and TRBJ2-7, the complete variable domain is EAGVAQSPRYKIIEKRQSVAFWCNPISGHATLYWYQQILGQGPKLLIQFQNNGVVDDSQLPKDRFSAERLKGVDSTLKIQPAKLEDSAVYLCASSLGFGQGSYEQYFGPGTRLTVT.